Shown below are 9 T cell receptor beta chains from a single sample sequenced in a study of shared clonotypes between healthy human individuals. The table came from immunoSEQ multiplex PCR; TCRdb's copy has only in-frame clones and leaves some out. The sample carries 2 million to 3 million clones, 80% to 95% recorded once. The sequencing sample was made of naive CD4+ T cells from PBMCs. Subset here: CD45RA+ positively selected. Receptors were obtained from a man younger than 30 in good health. Some clones in this sample may be carry-over from other donors' samples.

This chain joins TRBV10-1 and TRBJ2-5; 7 bases agree with TRBD1. J was trimmed by 0 bases and V by 5 bases; bases with no gene match: 6. The CDR3 consists of 15 residues. The V gene's germline CDR1 is WNHNN and CDR2 SYGVQD (reference sequence). The DNA of the CDR3 is TGCGCCAGCAGTCCGGGACAGCTGAACCAAGAGACCCAGTACTTC. It is translated as CASSPGQLNQETQYF.

This chain links TRBV11-2 with TRBJ1-6; D not certain. The CDR3 is 14 residues long. CDR1 is SGHAT and CDR2 is FQNNGV in the germline V gene. V lost 5 bases and J 7 bases, leaving 12 bases between the germline ends. CDR3 nucleotide sequence: TGTGCCAGCAGCCCCCCCGGCCCAAATTCACCCCTCCACTTT. It encodes CASSPPGPNSPLHF.

The chain carries TRBV6-6 and TRBJ1-2, with a tentative D call TRBD1 (6 bases). Germline lookup yields CDR1 MNHNY and CDR2 SVGAGI (reference sequence). Deletions cut 6 bases from V and 4 bases from J, with 12 bases between. The CDR3 is made up of 13 amino acids. CDR3 DNA sequence: TGTGCCAGCAGGAAAAGGGGGAGCTATGGCTACACCTTC. Its protein product is CASRKRGSYGYTF.

The rearrangement joins TRBV28 to TRBJ1-4; D remains ambiguous. Trimming cost V 5 bases and J 4 bases, with 11 bases left between them. CDR1 and CDR2 (germline): MDHEN, SYDVKM. The CDR3 extends over 14 amino acids. Written as DNA, the CDR3 is TGTGCCAGCAGTGAACGGGCCTATAATGAAAAACTGTTTTTT. It specifies CASSERAYNEKLFF.

The chain has TRBV5-1 and TRBJ2-7, with 10 nucleotides matching TRBD1. This CDR3 comprises 16 residues. V dropped 3 bases and J dropped 8; count of bases not matched to a gene: 14. Germline CDR1 reads SGHRS; CDR2 reads YFSETQ. This CDR3 is CASSSPRDRGNRKQYF. As DNA, the CDR3 is TGCGCCAGCAGCTCGCCCCGGGACAGGGGTAATCGAAAGCAGTACTTC.

The rearrangement uses TRBV9 and TRBJ1-1, with D unclear. The CDR3 has 15 residues. Trimming removed 3 bases at V and 1 base at J, with 13 bases between. Germline CDR1 and CDR2: SGDLS and YYNGEE. The CDR3 is CASSGGRSRNTEAFF. The CDR3 nucleotides are TGTGCCAGCAGCGGAGGCCGGTCTCGGAACACTGAAGCTTTCTTT.

The genes are TRBV19 and TRBJ1-1, with 9 bases lining up with TRBD1. The junction had 11 bases not matched to a gene; V was cut back by 6 bases and J by 0 bases. In germline, CDR1 is LNHDA, CDR2 SQIVND (reference sequence). The CDR3 totals 17 residues. CDR3 protein: CASSPNRGRGVNTEAFF. CDR3 nucleotide sequence: TGTGCCAGTAGCCCGAACAGGGGGCGCGGCGTGAACACTGAAGCTTTCTTT. Using reference TRBV19 and TRBJ1-1 for the parts outside the CDR3, the full variable domain is DGGITQSPKYLFRKEGQNVTLSCEQNLNHDAMYWYRQDPGQGLRLIYYSQIVNDFQKGDIAEGYSVSREKKESFPLTVTSAQKNPTAFYLCASSPNRGRGVNTEAFFGQGTRLTVV.

The rearrangement joins TRBV15 to TRBJ2-5; D is perhaps TRBD1 (5 bases). Trimming removed 0 bases at V and 4 bases at J, with 12 bases between. The CDR3 covers 15 residues. Germline lookup yields CDR1 LNHNV and CDR2 YYDKDF (reference sequence). This CDR3 is CATSREVAQGETQYF. CDR3 in DNA: TGTGCCACCAGCAGAGAGGTAGCTCAGGGAGAGACCCAGTACTTC.

On this clone itself: Different DNA sequences within this sample yield the same CDR3. This sequence joins TRBV7-3 and TRBJ1-5, with a weak D call TRBD1 (6 bases). Per the germline V gene, CDR1 is SGHTA and CDR2 is FQGTGA. Trimming took 5 bases from V and 4 from J, leaving 9 bases between them. CDR3 size: 13 residues. DNA of the CDR3: TGTGCCAGCAGCCTCACAGGGAATCAGCCCCAGCATTTT. Translating it yields CASSLTGNQPQHF.